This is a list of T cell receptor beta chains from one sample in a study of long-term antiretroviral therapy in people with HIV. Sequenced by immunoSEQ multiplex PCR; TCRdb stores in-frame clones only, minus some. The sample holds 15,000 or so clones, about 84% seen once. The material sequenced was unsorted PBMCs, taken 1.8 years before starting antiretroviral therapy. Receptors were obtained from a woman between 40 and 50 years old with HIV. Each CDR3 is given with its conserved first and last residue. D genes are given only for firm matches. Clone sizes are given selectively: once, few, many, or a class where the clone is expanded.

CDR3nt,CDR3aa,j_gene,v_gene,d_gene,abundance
TGTGCCAGTAGTAGGGGGGTTAGATCCTACAATGAGCAGTTCTTC,CASSRGVRSYNEQFF,TRBJ2-1,TRBV19,-,-
TGTGCCAGTAGTATATCGGGGGCTGTCCGCACAGATACGCAGTATTTT,CASSISGAVRTDTQYF,TRBJ2-3,TRBV19,-,-
TGCGCCAGCAGCTTGGCAGGGGCTTTTCACACTGAAGCTTTCTTT,CASSLAGAFHTEAFF,TRBJ1-1,TRBV5-1,-,once
TGTGCCAGCAGCCAAGATTACGGCGGCTCCTACAATGAGCAGTTCTTC,CASSQDYGGSYNEQFF,TRBJ2-1,TRBV4-2,-,-
TGTGCCAGCAGTTTAACGGGAGGAGTGTACACCGGGGAGCTGTTTTTT,CASSLTGGVYTGELFF,TRBJ2-2,TRBV27,TRBD2,-
TGTGCCATCAGGACCCCCGCCGGGGAGCTGTTTTTT,CAIRTPAGELFF,TRBJ2-2,TRBV10-3,-,few
TGTGCCAGCAGTGGGCAGGCATTTTCGAATGAGCAGTTCTTC,CASSGQAFSNEQFF,TRBJ2-1,TRBV2,-,-
TGCGCCAGCAGCTTTCCCGGGGAGGATACGCAGTATTTT,CASSFPGEDTQYF,TRBJ2-3,TRBV5-1,-,-
TGTGCCAGCAGCTCCCCCCGGGGAGCCGTCACCTCTGGGGCCAACGTCCTGACTTTC,CASSSPRGAVTSGANVLTF,TRBJ2-6,TRBV11-2,-,-
TGCGCCAGCAACTCAGGGACCTCATTTTTGGGCACAGATACGCAGTATTTT,CASNSGTSFLGTDTQYF,TRBJ2-3,TRBV5-1,-,-
TGCGCCAGCAGCCAATACGCCGGGACTAGCGGGGCGAGCTCCTACGAGCAGTACTTC,CASSQYAGTSGASSYEQYF,TRBJ2-7,TRBV4-1,TRBD2,-
TGTGCCAGCAGCCCTGCGGGAGCGGACAGGGGATACGAGCAGTACTTC,CASSPAGADRGYEQYF,TRBJ2-7,TRBV9,TRBD1,-
TGTGCCAGCTCACCCCTGAGGGGGTTTGGTGAGCAGTTCTTC,CASSPLRGFGEQFF,TRBJ2-1,TRBV18,-,-
TGCGCCAGCGGACAGTCCGGGGAGCTGTTTTTT,CASGQSGELFF,TRBJ2-2,TRBV5-1,-,few
TGTGCCAGCAGTACTATCAGGGGGATGATTCACAATGAGCAGTTCTTC,CASSTIRGMIHNEQFF,TRBJ2-1,TRBV28,TRBD1,once
TGTGCCAGTAGTATTGGCGGACAGAGCACAGATACGCAGTATTTT,CASSIGGQSTDTQYF,TRBJ2-3,TRBV19,-,once
TGTGCCAGCAGGCCCACTCCGGGACTAGCTATGCGCGGGGAGCTGTTTTTT,CASRPTPGLAMRGELFF,TRBJ2-2,TRBV28,TRBD2,-
TGTGCCAGCAGGATAGTAGGTGGGGCCAACGTCCTGACTTTC,CASRIVGGANVLTF,TRBJ2-6,TRBV6-5,-,-
TGTGCCAGCAAGCCCCTAGGCCCTGCCGCCTACGAGCAGTACTTC,CASKPLGPAAYEQYF,TRBJ2-7,TRBV7-2,-,-
TGTGCCAGCAGCTTTGGCAAGAACACTGAAGCTTTCTTT,CASSFGKNTEAFF,TRBJ1-1,TRBV7-9,-,once
TGTGCCAGCAGTTTATGGGGCACCTACAATGAGCAGTTCTTC,CASSLWGTYNEQFF,TRBJ2-1,TRBV27,-,-
TGCAGCGACCACCCAGGGAACTATGGCTACACCTTC,CSDHPGNYGYTF,TRBJ1-2,TRBV29-1,-,once
TGTGCCAGCAGCCAAGGTTTCGAGCAGTACTTC,CASSQGFEQYF,TRBJ2-7,TRBV14,-,few
TGTGCCAGCAGCTTAGGGCTCGGGGGTGACACAGATACGCAGTATTTT,CASSLGLGGDTDTQYF,TRBJ2-3,TRBV11-3,-,-
TGTGCCACCAGCAGAGATAAGCGAGTCGGTTACGAGCAGTACTTC,CATSRDKRVGYEQYF,TRBJ2-7,TRBV15,-,-
TGTGCCAGTACCGGGACTAGGGGGTACGAGCAGTACTTC,CASTGTRGYEQYF,TRBJ2-7,TRBV6-6,TRBD2,-
TGTGCCAGCAGCTTGAAGGGGATAGGGGAAAAACTGTTTTTT,CASSLKGIGEKLFF,TRBJ1-4,TRBV5-4,-,-
TGTGCCAGCTCACCACCAGGGACTAGCATCTACAATGAGCAGTTCTTC,CASSPPGTSIYNEQFF,TRBJ2-1,TRBV18,TRBD2,-
TGTGCCAGCTCACTCGGATCCGGAGAGACCCAGTACTTC,CASSLGSGETQYF,TRBJ2-5,TRBV18,-,-
TGTGCCAGCAGCTTAATAGGGTGGGACATACGCACAGATACGCAGTATTTT,CASSLIGWDIRTDTQYF,TRBJ2-3,TRBV7-9,-,few
TGTGCCAGCAGCTTGGTGGGACCATACAATGAGCAGTTCTTC,CASSLVGPYNEQFF,TRBJ2-1,TRBV7-8,-,-
TGTGCCAGCAGTGAAGGCGGGACAGTATCTGTTCAGCCCCAGCATTTT,CASSEGGTVSVQPQHF,TRBJ1-5,TRBV6-4,TRBD1,once
TGTGCCAGCAGTTACGGTACTAGCGGTGGGGAGCTGTTTTTT,CASSYGTSGGELFF,TRBJ2-2,TRBV6-5,TRBD2,-
TGTGCCAGCAGCTTACTCCTAGCGGACCAAGAGACCCAGTACTTC,CASSLLLADQETQYF,TRBJ2-5,TRBV7-9,TRBD2,-
TGTGCCAGCAGTTTATACGCCGGCGAAGCAACGTACGAGCAGTACTTC,CASSLYAGEATYEQYF,TRBJ2-7,TRBV27,-,-
TGTGCCAGCAGACCCAGGGGGTCGGGGTACAATGAGCAGTTCTTC,CASRPRGSGYNEQFF,TRBJ2-1,TRBV5-4,TRBD1,-
TGTGCCAGCAGCATTAACACGCAGCGGCAGTACTTC,CASSINTQRQYF,TRBJ2-7,TRBV7-2,-,-
TGTGCCAGCAGTTTAACAGGGATTAATGAAAAACTGTTTTTT,CASSLTGINEKLFF,TRBJ1-4,TRBV28,-,few
TGTGCCAGCAGCCCCGGACTTACCTACGAGCAGTACTTC,CASSPGLTYEQYF,TRBJ2-7,TRBV5-6,-,-
TGTGCCAGCAGCTTAAGCCCCGGGGGGGTTAATGAGCAGTTCTTC,CASSLSPGGVNEQFF,TRBJ2-1,TRBV7-9,TRBD2,-
TGCGCCAGCAGCTTGCAGGGTGATGGCTACACCTTC,CASSLQGDGYTF,TRBJ1-2,TRBV5-1,-,-
TGTGCCAGTAGAGAGACAGTGGCGCCCGGGGAGCTGTTTTTT,CASRETVAPGELFF,TRBJ2-2,TRBV19,-,-
TGTGCCAGCAGCTTGAAGGGCAACTCTGGGGCCAACGTCCTGACTTTC,CASSLKGNSGANVLTF,TRBJ2-6,TRBV7-9,-,-
TGTGCCAGCAGTCAGCCCACCCGTTTAGGGACTGAAGCTTTCTTT,CASSQPTRLGTEAFF,TRBJ1-1,TRBV28,-,-
TGTGCCAGCAGCTTGGGAGGGACAGGGAACGTGAACACTGAAGCTTTCTTT,CASSLGGTGNVNTEAFF,TRBJ1-1,TRBV5-4,TRBD1,-
TGTGCCAGTAGTATCTGGGGGCGCCTCTATGGCTACACCTTC,CASSIWGRLYGYTF,TRBJ1-2,TRBV19,-,few
TGCAGCGTTGGGGGAGCGGGGGGATACACCGGGGAGCTGTTTTTT,CSVGGAGGYTGELFF,TRBJ2-2,TRBV29-1,TRBD2,-
TGTGCCAGCAGTACGGCGCCGGGGTTTGTAGATACGCAGTATTTT,CASSTAPGFVDTQYF,TRBJ2-3,TRBV6-6,-,few
TGTGCCAGCAGTGGACAGAATAACTATGGCTACACCTTC,CASSGQNNYGYTF,TRBJ1-2,TRBV6-5,-,-
TGTGCCAGCAGTTCGGACCCCTCCTACGAGCAGTACTTC,CASSSDPSYEQYF,TRBJ2-7,TRBV28,-,-
TGTGCCAGCAGCGTAGGGGAGCAGCAGCGGATAGGAGATACGCAGTATTTT,CASSVGEQQRIGDTQYF,TRBJ2-3,TRBV9,-,-
TGTGCCAGCAGCCTCAGGGGGCGCGTCACTGAAGCTTTCTTT,CASSLRGRVTEAFF,TRBJ1-1,TRBV6-1,TRBD1,-
TGTGCCAGCAGCTATTGGTGGACCCGGACAGGGGACAAAAACACCGGGGAGCTGTTTTTT,CASSYWWTRTGDKNTGELFF,TRBJ2-2,TRBV5-5,TRBD1,-
TGTGCCAGCACCGGTAGACAGGTACGGGGCGAGCAGTACTTC,CASTGRQVRGEQYF,TRBJ2-7,TRBV28,-,-
TGTGCCAGCAGCCTCAGGGGGAGCGGACTTAATGAGCAGTTCTTC,CASSLRGSGLNEQFF,TRBJ2-1,TRBV5-6,TRBD1,-
TGTGCCAGCAGGCCGGACAGCTCCTACGAGCAGTACTTC,CASRPDSSYEQYF,TRBJ2-7,TRBV25-1,-,-
TGTGCCAGCAGTTACTCTCGGGGGGAACAGCCCCAGCATTTT,CASSYSRGEQPQHF,TRBJ1-5,TRBV6-5,-,-
TGTGCCAGCAGTCTCGCCGGACTAGCGGGAGGCCTCCTAAGCACAGATACGCAGTATTTT,CASSLAGLAGGLLSTDTQYF,TRBJ2-3,TRBV27,TRBD2,-
TGCAGCGTTGAATACCGGGACAGGATCTCCTACGAGCAGTACTTC,CSVEYRDRISYEQYF,TRBJ2-7,TRBV29-1,TRBD1,-
TGTGCCACAAGACAGGGTATAGGGGAGCTGTTTTTT,CATRQGIGELFF,TRBJ2-2,TRBV6-1,TRBD1,-